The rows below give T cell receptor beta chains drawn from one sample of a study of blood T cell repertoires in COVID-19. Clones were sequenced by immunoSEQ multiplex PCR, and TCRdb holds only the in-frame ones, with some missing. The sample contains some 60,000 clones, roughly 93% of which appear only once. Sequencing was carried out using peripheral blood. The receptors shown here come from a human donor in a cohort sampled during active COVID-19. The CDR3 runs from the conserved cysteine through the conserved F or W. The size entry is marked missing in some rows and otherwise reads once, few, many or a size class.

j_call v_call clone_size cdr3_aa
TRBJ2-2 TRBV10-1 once CASSELMNTGELFF
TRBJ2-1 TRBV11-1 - CASSLAGSFYNEQFF
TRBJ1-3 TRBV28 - CASSLSAGSGNTIYF
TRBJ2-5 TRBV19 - CASSASANQETQYF
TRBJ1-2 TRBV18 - CASSFGQGAVGYTF
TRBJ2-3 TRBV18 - CASSPPVAGVADTQYF
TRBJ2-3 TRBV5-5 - CASSSGGLASTDTQYF
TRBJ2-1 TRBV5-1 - CASNLNGKHEQFF
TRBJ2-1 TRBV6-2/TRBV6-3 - CASSHFLAGGGNEQFF
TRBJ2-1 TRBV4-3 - CASSPGGLRNEQFF
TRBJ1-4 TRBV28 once CATLQGANEKLFF
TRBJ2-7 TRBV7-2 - CASSRVPSRTGKNHEQYF
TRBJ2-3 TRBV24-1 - CATPRGAGTLTDTQYF
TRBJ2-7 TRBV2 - CASRKDRNPSYEQYF
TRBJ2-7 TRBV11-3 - CASSLGAERYEQYF
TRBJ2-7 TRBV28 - CASSAPGLAIYEQYF
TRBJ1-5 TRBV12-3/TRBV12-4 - CASTTTPYEPQHF
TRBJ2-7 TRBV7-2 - CASSINRGSYEQYF
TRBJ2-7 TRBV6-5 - CASRPGPKSEQYF
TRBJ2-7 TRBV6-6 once CASSYSRREEAYEQYF
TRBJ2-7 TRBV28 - CASSQTYEQYF
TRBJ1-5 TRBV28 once CASSPRARQGAVPPVSQPQHF
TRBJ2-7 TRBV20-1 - CSASVQGPYEQYF
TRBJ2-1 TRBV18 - CASSPTGGETNEQFF
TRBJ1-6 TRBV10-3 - CAISESMGGGVNSPLHF
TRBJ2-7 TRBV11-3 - CASSTGTSGIDEQYF
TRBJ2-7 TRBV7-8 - CASSLGQGADEQYF
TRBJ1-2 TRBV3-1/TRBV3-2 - CASSQLNGYTF
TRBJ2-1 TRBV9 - CASSVGASSYNEQFF
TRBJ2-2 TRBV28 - CASSPTKVTGDTGELFF
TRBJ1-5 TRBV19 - CASSPSEGFRSGGSPQHF
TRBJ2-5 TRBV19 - CASRPLAGASETQYF
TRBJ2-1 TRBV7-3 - CASSSRGSNEQFF
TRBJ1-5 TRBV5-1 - CASSLAPTGGGQPQHF
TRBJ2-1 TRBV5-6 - CASTPGLAGRSEQFF
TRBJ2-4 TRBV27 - CASSLLPEAKNIQYF
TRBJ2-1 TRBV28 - CASSPGQVWMSSYNEQFF